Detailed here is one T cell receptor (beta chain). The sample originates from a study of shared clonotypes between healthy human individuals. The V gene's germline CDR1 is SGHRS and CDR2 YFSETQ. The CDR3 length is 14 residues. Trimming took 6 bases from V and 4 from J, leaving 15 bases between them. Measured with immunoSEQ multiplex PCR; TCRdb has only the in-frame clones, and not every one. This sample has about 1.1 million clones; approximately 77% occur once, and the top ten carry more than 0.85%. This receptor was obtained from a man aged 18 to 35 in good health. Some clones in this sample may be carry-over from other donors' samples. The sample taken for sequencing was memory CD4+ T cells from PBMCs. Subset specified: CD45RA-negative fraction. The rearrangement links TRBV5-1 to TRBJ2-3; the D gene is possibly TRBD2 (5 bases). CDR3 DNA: TGCGCCAGCAATTCCCTAGGAGGAGCAGATACGCAGTATTTT. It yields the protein CASNSLGGADTQYF.